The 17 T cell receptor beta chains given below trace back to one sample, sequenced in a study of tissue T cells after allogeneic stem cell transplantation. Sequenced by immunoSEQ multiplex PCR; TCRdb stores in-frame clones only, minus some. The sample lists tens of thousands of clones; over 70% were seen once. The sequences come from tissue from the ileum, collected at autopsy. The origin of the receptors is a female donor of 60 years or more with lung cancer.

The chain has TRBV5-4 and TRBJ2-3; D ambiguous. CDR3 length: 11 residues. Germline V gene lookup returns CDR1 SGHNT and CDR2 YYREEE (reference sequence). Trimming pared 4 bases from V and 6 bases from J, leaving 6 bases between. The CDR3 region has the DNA TGTGCCAGCAGCAAGCTGGATACGCAGTATTTT. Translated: CASSKLDTQYF. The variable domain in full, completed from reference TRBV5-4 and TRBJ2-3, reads ETGVTQSPTHLIKTRGQQVTLRCSSQSGHNTVSWYQQALGQGPQFIFQYYREEENGRGNFPPRFSGLQFPNYSSELNVNALELDDSALYLCASSKLDTQYFGPGTRLTVL.

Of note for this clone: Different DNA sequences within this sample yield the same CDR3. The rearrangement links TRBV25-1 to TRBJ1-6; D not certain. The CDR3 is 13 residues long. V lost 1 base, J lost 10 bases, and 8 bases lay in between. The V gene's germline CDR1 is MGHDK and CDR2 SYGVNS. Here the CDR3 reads CASSEFVGSPLHF. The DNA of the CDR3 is TGTGCCAGCAGTGAATTTGTTGGATCACCCCTCCACTTT.

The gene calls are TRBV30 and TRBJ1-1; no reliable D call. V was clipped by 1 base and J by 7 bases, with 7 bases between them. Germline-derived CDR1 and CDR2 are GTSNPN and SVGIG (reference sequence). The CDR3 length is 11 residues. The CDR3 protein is CAWSALSEAFF. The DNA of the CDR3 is TGTGCCTGGAGTGCCCTCAGTGAAGCTTTCTTT.

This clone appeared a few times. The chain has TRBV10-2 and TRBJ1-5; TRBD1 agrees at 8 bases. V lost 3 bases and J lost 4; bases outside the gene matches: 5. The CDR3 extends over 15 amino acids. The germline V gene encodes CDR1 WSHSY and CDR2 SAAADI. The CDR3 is CASSDPGTGNQPQHF. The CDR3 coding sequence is TGCGCCAGCAGTGATCCCGGGACAGGTAATCAGCCCCAGCATTTT.

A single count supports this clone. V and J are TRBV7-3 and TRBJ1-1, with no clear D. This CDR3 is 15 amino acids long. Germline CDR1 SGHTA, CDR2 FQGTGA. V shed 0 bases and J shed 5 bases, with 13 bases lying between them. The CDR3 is CASSLTPLRETEAFF. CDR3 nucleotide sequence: TGTGCCAGCAGCTTAACCCCACTTCGGGAAACTGAAGCTTTCTTT.

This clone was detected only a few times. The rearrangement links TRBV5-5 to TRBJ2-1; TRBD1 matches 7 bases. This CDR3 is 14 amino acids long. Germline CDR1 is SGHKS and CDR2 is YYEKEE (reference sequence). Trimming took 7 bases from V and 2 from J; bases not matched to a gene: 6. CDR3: CASGGTATYNEQFF. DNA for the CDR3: TGTGCCAGCGGTGGGACAGCAACCTACAATGAGCAGTTCTTC. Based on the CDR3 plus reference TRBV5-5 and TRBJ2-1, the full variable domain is DAGVTQSPTHLIKTRGQQVTLRCSPISGHKSVSWYQQVLGQGPQFIFQYYEKEERGRGNFPDRFSARQFPNYSSELNVNALLLGDSALYLCASGGTATYNEQFFGPGTRLTVL.

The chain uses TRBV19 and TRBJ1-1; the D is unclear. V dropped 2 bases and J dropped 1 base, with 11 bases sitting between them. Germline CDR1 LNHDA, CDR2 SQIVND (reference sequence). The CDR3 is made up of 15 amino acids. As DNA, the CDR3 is TGTGCCAGTAGTATACACACCCGGGGGAACACTGAAGCTTTCTTT. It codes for CASSIHTRGNTEAFF.

The CDR3 region is CASSLNRERDYGYTF. CDR3 DNA sequence: TGTGCCAGCAGCTTAAACAGGGAGAGGGACTATGGCTACACCTTC. The V gene is TRBV7-9, the J gene TRBJ1-2, with TRBD1 as a possible D gene (6 bases). V was shortened by 2 bases and J by 3 bases, with 13 bases between the two germline ends. Per the germline V gene, CDR1 is SEHNR and CDR2 is FQNEAQ (reference sequence). The CDR3 runs 15 residues.

The DNA for the CDR3 is TGTGCCAGCAGCTTTGGGGGCAGCTCCTACAATGAGCAGTTCTTC. It encodes CASSFGGSSYNEQFF. The V and J genes are TRBV5-5 and TRBJ2-1; weak D call: TRBD1 (6 bases). CDR1 and CDR2 (germline): SGHKS, YYEKEE (reference sequence). The V gene lost 2 bases and the J gene lost 0 bases, with 9 bases spanning the gap. The CDR3 has 15 residues.

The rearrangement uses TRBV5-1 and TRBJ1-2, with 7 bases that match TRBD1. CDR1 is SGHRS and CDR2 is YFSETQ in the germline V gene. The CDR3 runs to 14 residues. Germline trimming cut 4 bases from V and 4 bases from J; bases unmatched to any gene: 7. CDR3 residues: CASSRSGTAYGYTF. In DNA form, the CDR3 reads TGCGCCAGCAGCAGATCCGGGACAGCCTATGGCTACACCTTC.

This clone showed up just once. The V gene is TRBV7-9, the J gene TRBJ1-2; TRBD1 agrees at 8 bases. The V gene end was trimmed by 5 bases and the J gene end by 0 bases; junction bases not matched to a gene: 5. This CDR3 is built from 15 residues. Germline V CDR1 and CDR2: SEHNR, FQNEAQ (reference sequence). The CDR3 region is CASSPRDRPNYGYTF. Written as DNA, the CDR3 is TGTGCCAGCAGCCCCCGGGACAGGCCTAACTATGGCTACACCTTC.

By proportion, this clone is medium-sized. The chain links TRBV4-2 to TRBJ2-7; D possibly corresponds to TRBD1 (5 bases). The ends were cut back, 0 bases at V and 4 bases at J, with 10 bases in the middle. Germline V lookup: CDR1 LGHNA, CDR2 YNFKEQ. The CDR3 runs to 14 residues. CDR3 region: CASSQDGALYEQYF. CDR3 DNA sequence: TGTGCCAGCAGCCAAGATGGGGCTCTATACGAGCAGTACTTC.

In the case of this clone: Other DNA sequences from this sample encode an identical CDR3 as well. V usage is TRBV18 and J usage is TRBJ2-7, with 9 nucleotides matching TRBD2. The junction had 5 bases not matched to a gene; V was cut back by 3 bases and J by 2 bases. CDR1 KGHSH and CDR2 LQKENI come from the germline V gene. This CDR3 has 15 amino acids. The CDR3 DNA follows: TGTGCCAGCTCACCCGGGGCGGGGGGGACCTACGAGCAGTACTTC. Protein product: CASSPGAGGTYEQYF.

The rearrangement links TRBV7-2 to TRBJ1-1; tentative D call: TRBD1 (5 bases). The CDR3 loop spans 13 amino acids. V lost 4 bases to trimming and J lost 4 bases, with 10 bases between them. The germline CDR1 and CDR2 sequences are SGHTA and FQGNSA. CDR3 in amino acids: CASSYRQPTEAFF. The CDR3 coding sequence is TGTGCCAGCAGCTACCGACAGCCCACTGAAGCTTTCTTT.

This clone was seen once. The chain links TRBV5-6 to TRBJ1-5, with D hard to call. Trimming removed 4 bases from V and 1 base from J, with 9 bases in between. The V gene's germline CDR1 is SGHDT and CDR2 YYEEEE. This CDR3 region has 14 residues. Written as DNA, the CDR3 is TGTGCCAGCAGCCTTCGGGGAAGCAATCAGCCCCAGCATTTT. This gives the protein CASSLRGSNQPQHF.

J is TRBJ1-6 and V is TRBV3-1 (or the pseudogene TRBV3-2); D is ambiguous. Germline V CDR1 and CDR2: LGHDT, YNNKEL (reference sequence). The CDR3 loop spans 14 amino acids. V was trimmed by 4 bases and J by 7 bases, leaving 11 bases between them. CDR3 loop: CASSPRVDNSPLHF. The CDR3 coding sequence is TGTGCCAGCAGCCCACGGGTCGACAATTCACCCCTCCACTTT.

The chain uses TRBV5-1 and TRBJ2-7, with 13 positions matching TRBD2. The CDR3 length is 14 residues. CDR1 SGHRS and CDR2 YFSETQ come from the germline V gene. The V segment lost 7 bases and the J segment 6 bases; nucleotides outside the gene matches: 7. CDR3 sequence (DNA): TGCGCCAGCCGGACTAGCGGGAGACTGGGCGAGCAGTACTTC. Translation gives CASRTSGRLGEQYF.